Below are 30 T cell receptor beta chains sequenced from a single sample in a study of T cells in Graves' hyperthyroidism and ophthalmopathy. RNA transcripts provided the source from which TCR beta CDR3 regions were amplified. HTBI primers drove first-round RT-PCR of the TCR CDR3. TCRdb ran MiXCR on the multiplex PCR reads and lists one entry per CDR3 protein. The table has 500,000 to 700,000 distinct CDR3 sequences, roughly 17% seen once. The specimen was blood. Receptor source: a young woman with Graves' hyperthyroidism.

The CDR3, as DNA: TGTGCCAGCAGCCGCTGGCTTATAAGCGGGGGGGCCTACAATGAGCAGTTCTTC. It is translated as CASSRWLISGGAYNEQFF. The genes are TRBV14 and TRBJ2-1; 10 positions agree with TRBD2. The germline V gene has CDR1 SGHDN and CDR2 FVKESK. J gave up 2 bases and V 4 bases, and 11 bases lay outside the gene matches. The CDR3 length is 18 residues. Combining the CDR3 with reference TRBV14 and TRBJ2-1 gives the whole variable domain EAGVTQFPSHSVIEKGQTVTLRCDPISGHDNLYWYRRVMGKEIKFLLHFVKESKQDESGMPNNRFLAERTGGTYSTLKVQPAELEDSGVYFCASSRWLISGGAYNEQFFGPGTRLTVL.

The genes are TRBV15 and TRBJ2-7, with TRBD2 matching over 9 bases. Germline V lookup: CDR1 LNHNV, CDR2 YYDKDF (reference sequence). V shed 0 bases, J shed 6 bases, and the junction held 18 bases outside the gene matches. The CDR3 runs to 19 residues. CDR3 bases: TGTGCCACCAGCAGAGATTTCGTGGTTAGCGGGAGAGGTGGGAGCGAGCAGTACTTC. Its translation is CATSRDFVVSGRGGSEQYF.

In this sample, this clonotype turned up a few times. This chain links TRBV24-1 with TRBJ2-1; TRBD1 matches at 9 bases. Trimming at V came to 7 bases and at J to 14 bases, leaving 11 bases not matched to a gene. The CDR3 sequence is 13 residues long. From germline, CDR1 is KGHDR and CDR2 SFDVKD. DNA for the CDR3: TGTGCCACCAGCCCCAGGGCGGGACAGGGAGAGTTCTTC. Its protein is CATSPRAGQGEFF.

This clonotype is a singleton in its sample. The V and J genes are TRBV2 and TRBJ2-3; possible D gene TRBD2, 5 bases. Germline lookup yields CDR1 SNHLY and CDR2 FYNNEI. The CDR3 contains 14 residues. V was shortened by 4 bases and J by 7 bases, with 15 bases between the two germline ends. CDR3 sequence: CASSVRAGRHTQYF. CDR3 nucleotides: TGTGCCAGCAGTGTGAGGGCCGGAAGGCATACGCAGTATTTT. Drawing the rest from reference TRBV2 and TRBJ2-3, the complete variable domain is EPEVTQTPSHQVTQMGQEVILRCVPISNHLYFYWYRQILGQKVEFLVSFYNNEISEKSEIFDDQFSVERPDGSNFTLKIRSTKLEDSAMYFCASSVRAGRHTQYFGPGTRLTVL.

The chain is built from TRBV7-6 and TRBJ2-3, with TRBD2 identical over 7 bases. Losses at the gene ends were 2 bases for V and 1 base for J; bases not matched to a gene: 3. The CDR3 has 15 residues. Germline V lookup: CDR1 SGHVS, CDR2 FNYEAQ. The CDR3 DNA sequence: TGTGCCAGCAGCTTAAGAAGCGGGGGCACAGATACGCAGTATTTT. It yields the protein CASSLRSGGTDTQYF.

At least ten counts were recorded for this clonotype. CDR3 region: CASSLGTDHTDTQYF. The CDR3 DNA reads as TGTGCCAGCAGCCTCGGGACAGACCACACAGATACGCAGTATTTT. The chain carries TRBV7-8 and TRBJ2-3; 7 bases agree with TRBD1. The CDR3 totals 15 residues. Trimming took 5 bases from V and 2 from J; bases not matched to a gene: 7. Germline V CDR1 and CDR2: SGHVS, FQNEAQ.

This clonotype appeared many times. This chain joins TRBV27 and TRBJ2-7; no firm D call. Germline V gene data show CDR1 as MNHEY and CDR2 as SMNVEV (reference sequence). Trimming stripped 1 base from V and 7 bases from J, with 11 bases between. The CDR3 totals 13 residues. The CDR3 protein is CASSLFPLGEQYF. DNA of the CDR3: TGTGCCAGCAGTTTATTCCCGTTGGGGGAGCAGTACTTC.

CDR3 loop: CALRLAPNTGELFF. The CDR3 region has the DNA TGCGCCCTTAGGCTAGCGCCGAACACCGGGGAGCTGTTTTTT. The rearrangement uses TRBV4-1 and TRBJ2-2; D might be TRBD2 (6 bases). Trimming pared 11 bases from V and 0 bases from J, leaving 13 bases between. The CDR3 has 14 amino acids. CDR1 is MGHRA and CDR2 is YSYEKL in the germline V gene.

This clonotype was seen at least ten times. The genes are TRBV5-5 and TRBJ2-1; perhaps TRBD2 as D (5 bases). CDR3 length equals 15 residues. The V gene lost 4 bases and the J gene lost 2 bases, with 13 bases spanning the gap. Germline V gene sequence: CDR1 SGHKS, CDR2 YYEKEE (reference sequence). In nucleotides, the CDR3 is TGTGCCAGCAGCGGGAGTGGGGAAACCTACAATGAGCAGTTCTTC. It is translated as CASSGSGETYNEQFF.

This clonotype has ten or more counts. This chain links TRBV7-2 with TRBJ1-2; D uncertain. Germline assignment: CDR1 SGHTA and CDR2 FQGNSA. This CDR3 spans 14 amino acids. V was cut by 1 base and J by 5 bases, with 11 bases left in between. CDR3 protein: CASSLVGRPYGYTF. The CDR3 region has the DNA TGTGCCAGCAGCTTAGTTGGCAGGCCTTATGGCTACACCTTC.

This clonotype was found many times. The chain combines TRBV20-1 with TRBJ2-1; TRBD2 matches 7 bases. The V gene's germline CDR1 is DFQATT and CDR2 SNEGSKA (reference sequence). The CDR3 spans 17 residues. V was clipped by 6 bases and J by 0 bases; unmatched bases: 14. The CDR3 DNA reads as TGCAGTGCAACCCGGGACTACCCACAAAGCTCCTACAATGAGCAGTTCTTC. It translates to CSATRDYPQSSYNEQFF.

This clonotype was seen ten or more times. The genes are TRBV12-3 or TRBV12-4 and TRBJ2-1, with D perhaps given as TRBD1 or TRBD2 (5 bases each). This CDR3 spans 16 amino acids. V shed 4 bases and J shed 4 bases, with 17 bases lying between them. The DNA of the CDR3 is TGTGCCAGCAGTTCGCTGCGTTGGGACCCTTACAATGAGCAGTTCTTC. Translation gives CASSSLRWDPYNEQFF.

The V call is TRBV2, the J call TRBJ1-1; D gene uncertain. The CDR3 spans 14 residues. Trimming removed 1 base at V and 9 bases at J, with 15 bases between. Germline assignment: CDR1 SNHLY and CDR2 FYNNEI. The CDR3 region is CASSEGSGEGKAFF. The CDR3 DNA reads as TGTGCCAGCAGTGAAGGGAGTGGGGAGGGAAAAGCTTTCTTT. The full variable domain, in which reference TRBV2 and TRBJ1-1 provide the parts outside the CDR3, is EPEVTQTPSHQVTQMGQEVILRCVPISNHLYFYWYRQILGQKVEFLVSFYNNEISEKSEIFDDQFSVERPDGSNFTLKIRSTKLEDSAMYFCASSEGSGEGKAFFGQGTRLTVV.

This clonotype was seen many times. The chain joins TRBV2 to TRBJ1-4; D gene uncertain. The CDR3 consists of 15 residues. Trimming took 6 bases from V and 8 from J, leaving 19 bases between them. Germline V gene data show CDR1 as SNHLY and CDR2 as FYNNEI. CDR3 in amino acids: CASSGLGIEGEKLFF. CDR3 nucleotide sequence: TGTGCCAGCAGCGGACTGGGAATTGAAGGCGAAAAACTGTTTTTT.

The chain carries TRBV12-3 or TRBV12-4 and TRBJ2-1; TRBD2 is a possible D gene (6 bases). V was clipped by 3 bases and J by 9 bases, with 21 bases between them. The CDR3 covers 16 residues. The CDR3 DNA sequence: TGTGCCAGCAGTTTTCCCCGGGGCGGGGTAGGTAGTGAGCAGTTCTTC. It specifies CASSFPRGGVGSEQFF.

This clonotype was seen repeatedly, ten times or more. The genes are TRBV12-3 or TRBV12-4 and TRBJ1-2; D remains ambiguous. Trimming pared 5 bases from V and 5 bases from J, leaving 15 bases between. The CDR3 is 14 residues long. The CDR3 DNA follows: TGTGCCAGCAGTGCCTCACCGACGTCATATGGCTACACCTTC. It codes for CASSASPTSYGYTF.

The CDR3 loop reads CASSLGTGSYEQFF. The CDR3, as DNA: TGTGCCAGCAGCTTAGGGACAGGAAGCTACGAGCAGTTCTTC. The rearrangement links TRBV7-9 to TRBJ2-1, with TRBD1 matching 7 bases. The trim removed 1 base at V and 10 bases at J, leaving 7 bases unmatched. The germline CDR1 and CDR2 sequences are SEHNR and FQNEAQ (reference sequence). The CDR3 is 14 residues long.

The chain uses TRBV6-1 and TRBJ2-5; no definite D call. Trimming shortened V by 1 base and J by 5 bases, and 14 bases separated the two germline ends. From germline, CDR1 is MNHNS and CDR2 SASEGT. This CDR3 has 15 amino acids. CDR3 coding DNA: TGTGCCAGCAGTGAAGGAGTAAGCGTTTGGGAGACCCAGTACTTC. Translating it yields CASSEGVSVWETQYF.

The chain combines TRBV5-1 with TRBJ2-1, with 8 bases that match TRBD1. V gave up 4 bases and J gave up 6 bases; unmatched junction bases: 9. The CDR3 is 15 residues long. Germline values: CDR1 SGHRS, CDR2 YFSETQ. The CDR3 nucleotides are TGCGCCAGCAGCCTACCGGGACAGGTTTTCAATGAGCAGTTCTTC. Encoded protein: CASSLPGQVFNEQFF.

Ten or more counts support this clonotype. This chain joins TRBV6-2 or TRBV6-3 and TRBJ1-5; D call uncertain. The CDR3 has 13 amino acids. Germline CDR1 MNHEY, CDR2 SVGEGT. Trimming removed 9 bases at V and 0 bases at J, with 9 bases between. The CDR3 nucleotides are TGTGCCAGTCAGGACTCTAGCAATCAGCCCCAGCATTTT. Translation: CASQDSSNQPQHF.

The table lists this clonotype with a few counts. The chain employs TRBV24-1 and TRBJ2-1; tentatively, D is TRBD1 (5 bases). This CDR3 is built from 14 residues. Trimming removed 4 bases at V and 1 base at J, with 7 bases between. Germline CDR1 reads KGHDR; CDR2 reads SFDVKD. The CDR3 DNA reads as TGTGCCACCAGTGAAACAGGTTCCTACAATGAGCAGTTCTTC. This gives the protein CATSETGSYNEQFF.

This clonotype was seen ten or more times. The gene calls are TRBV24-1 and TRBJ1-2; D remains ambiguous. This CDR3 region has 13 residues. V was clipped by 3 bases and J by 5 bases, with 9 bases between them. Germline assignment: CDR1 KGHDR and CDR2 SFDVKD. CDR3 in DNA: TGTGCCACCAGTGATAGGAATACTTATGGCTACACCTTC. Translated: CATSDRNTYGYTF.

The table lists this clonotype with a few counts. The chain couples TRBV9 to TRBJ1-1, with 7 nucleotides matching TRBD1. The CDR3 has 16 residues. V dropped 0 bases and J dropped 7; count of bases not matched to a gene: 12. Germline CDR1 and CDR2: SGDLS and YYNGEE. CDR3 loop: CASSVVGPGTADEAFF. CDR3 DNA: TGTGCCAGCAGCGTAGTTGGTCCGGGGACAGCCGATGAAGCTTTCTTT.

This clonotype was seen a handful of times. A junction boundary mismatches the germline segment, possibly from a read error. The V gene is TRBV3-1, the J gene TRBJ2-2; D gene ambiguous. The CDR3 length is 12 residues. Germline-derived CDR1 and CDR2 are LGHDT and YNNKEL (reference sequence). The CDR3 sequence: CAGSLNTGELFF. The CDR3 bases are TGTGCCGGCAGCCTAAACACCGGGGAGCTGTTTTTT.

This chain connects TRBV19 to TRBJ2-3; D gene uncertain. Germline loops: CDR1 LNHDA, CDR2 SQIVND (reference sequence). The CDR3 length is 14 residues. Trimming removed 6 bases at V and 6 bases at J, with 16 bases between. CDR3 DNA: TGTGCCAGTAGGGCAGGCTCCGCACAGGATACGCAGTATTTT. It translates to CASRAGSAQDTQYF.

This clonotype was seen many times. The chain combines TRBV20-1 with TRBJ1-3; D is unresolved. From germline, CDR1 is DFQATT and CDR2 SNEGSKA (reference sequence). Trimming removed 5 bases from V and 2 bases from J, with 16 bases in between. This CDR3 is 15 amino acids long. CDR3 loop: CSAHSSGWAGNTIYF. CDR3 nucleotides: TGCAGTGCTCATTCGTCTGGTTGGGCTGGAAACACCATATATTTT.

This clonotype was detected many times. The V gene is TRBV27, the J gene TRBJ2-3; D unclear. The CDR3 has 15 amino acids. CDR1 is MNHEY, CDR2 SMNVEV, per germline (reference sequence). Trimming removed 5 bases from V and 0 bases from J, with 12 bases in between. CDR3 sequence reads: CASSLLMASTDTQYF. CDR3 in DNA: TGTGCCAGCAGTCTATTGATGGCTAGCACAGATACGCAGTATTTT.

The gene calls are TRBV20-1 and TRBJ2-3; 13 positions agree with TRBD2. V was pared by 5 bases and J by 6 bases, with 8 bases of the junction left unmatched. The CDR3 has 15 amino acids. Germline V CDR1 and CDR2: DFQATT, SNEGSKA (reference sequence). CDR3 nucleotides: TGCAGTGCTCCCACTAGCGGGGGGGCCAGGGATACGCAGTATTTT. Protein: CSAPTSGGARDTQYF.

Only a few counts were recorded for this clonotype. The genes are TRBV4-1 and TRBJ2-1, with 8 bases lining up with TRBD1. CDR3 length: 16 residues. In germline, CDR1 is MGHRA, CDR2 YSYEKL. V lost 4 bases and J lost 4; bases outside the gene matches: 9. CDR3 bases: TGCGCCAGCAGCCTTTACCGAACAGGGGGTTACAATGAGCAGTTCTTC. It specifies CASSLYRTGGYNEQFF.

The chain carries TRBV4-3 and TRBJ1-5, with D perhaps matching TRBD1 (5 bases). The CDR3 loop spans 14 amino acids. Germline V gene lookup returns CDR1 LGHNA and CDR2 YSLEER. Trimming took off 4 bases at V and 7 bases at J, with 14 bases between the two ends. The CDR3 is CASSPGHGLQPQHF. The CDR3 DNA reads as TGCGCCAGCAGCCCCGGACACGGTTTGCAGCCCCAGCATTTT.